This T cell receptor (beta chain) appears in the sequencing data of a study of cytomegalovirus exposure and HLA in healthy donors. Primers for the PCR totalled 60 Vbeta and 13 Jbeta. The method was immunoSEQ multiplex PCR; TCRdb's version includes in-frame clones alone and lacks a portion of them. The data show 150,000 to 200,000 clones, and the top ten clones hold 1% to 1.5%. CDR1 SGHDT and CDR2 YYEEEE come from the germline V gene. This CDR3 has 16 residues. The ends were cut back, 1 base at V and 4 bases at J, with 15 bases in the middle. The sequence came from a woman between 55 and 75 years old in good health and CMV-seronegative. The chain couples TRBV5-6 to TRBJ1-5; tentative D call: TRBD1 (6 bases). Material: PBMCs. CDR3: CASSLLGASGNQPQHF. CDR3 bases: TGTGCCAGCAGCTTGTTGGGGGCCTCGGGTAATCAGCCCCAGCATTTT.